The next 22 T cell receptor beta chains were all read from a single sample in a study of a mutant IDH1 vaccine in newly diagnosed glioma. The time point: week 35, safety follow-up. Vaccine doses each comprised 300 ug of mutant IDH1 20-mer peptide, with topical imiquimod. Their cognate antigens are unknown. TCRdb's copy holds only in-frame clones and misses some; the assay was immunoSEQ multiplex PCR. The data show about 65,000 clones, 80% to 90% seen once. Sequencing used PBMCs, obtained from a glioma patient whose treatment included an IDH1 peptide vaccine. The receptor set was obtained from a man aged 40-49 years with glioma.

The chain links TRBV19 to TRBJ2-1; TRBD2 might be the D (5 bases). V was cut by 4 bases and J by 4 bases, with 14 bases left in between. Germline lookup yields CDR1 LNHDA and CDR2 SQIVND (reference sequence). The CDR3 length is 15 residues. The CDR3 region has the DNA TGTGCCAGTAGTACCCGGGAAGGGATGTACAATGAGCAGTTCTTC. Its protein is CASSTREGMYNEQFF.

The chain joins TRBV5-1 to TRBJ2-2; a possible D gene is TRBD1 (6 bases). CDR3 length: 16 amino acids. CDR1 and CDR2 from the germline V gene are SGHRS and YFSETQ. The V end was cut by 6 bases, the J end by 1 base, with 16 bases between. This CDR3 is CASTLNSRGNTGELFF. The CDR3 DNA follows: TGCGCCAGCACACTAAACTCCAGGGGGAACACCGGGGAGCTGTTTTTT.

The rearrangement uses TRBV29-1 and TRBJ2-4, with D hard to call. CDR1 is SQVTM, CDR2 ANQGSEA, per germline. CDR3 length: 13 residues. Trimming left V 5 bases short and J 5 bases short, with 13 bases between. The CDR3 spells CSVLWRLENIQYF. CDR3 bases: TGCAGCGTTCTTTGGCGTCTTGAAAACATTCAGTACTTC. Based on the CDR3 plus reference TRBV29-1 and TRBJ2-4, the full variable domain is SAVISQKPSRDICQRGTSLTIQCQVDSQVTMMFWYRQQPGQSLTLIATANQGSEATYESGFVIDKFPISRPNLTFSTLTVSNMSPEDSSIYLCSVLWRLENIQYFGAGTRLSVL.

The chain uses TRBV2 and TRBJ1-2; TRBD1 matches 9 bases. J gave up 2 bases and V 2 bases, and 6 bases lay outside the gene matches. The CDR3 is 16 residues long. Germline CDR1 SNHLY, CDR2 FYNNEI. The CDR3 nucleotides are TGTGCCAGCAGTGAAACAGGGGGCGTACCGAACTATGGCTACACCTTC. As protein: CASSETGGVPNYGYTF.

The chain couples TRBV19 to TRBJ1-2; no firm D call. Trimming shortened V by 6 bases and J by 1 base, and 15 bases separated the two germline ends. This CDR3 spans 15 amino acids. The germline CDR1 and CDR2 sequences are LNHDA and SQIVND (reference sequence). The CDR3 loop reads CASRRREFNNYGYTF. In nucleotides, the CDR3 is TGTGCCAGTAGACGAAGGGAGTTTAATAACTATGGCTACACCTTC.

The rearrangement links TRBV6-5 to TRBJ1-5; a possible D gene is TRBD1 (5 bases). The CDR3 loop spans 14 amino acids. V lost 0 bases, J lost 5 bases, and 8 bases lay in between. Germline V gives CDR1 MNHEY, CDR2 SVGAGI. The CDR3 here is CASSYSGTHQPQHF. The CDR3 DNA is TGTGCCAGCAGTTACTCAGGGACCCATCAGCCCCAGCATTTT.

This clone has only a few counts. In DNA form, the CDR3 reads TGTGCCAGTAGTAGTGGACTAGCGTATAACAATGAGCAGTTCTTC. Its translation: CASSSGLAYNNEQFF. The chain uses TRBV19 and TRBJ2-1, with TRBD2 matching over 9 bases. Germline trimming cut 4 bases from V and 5 bases from J; bases unmatched to any gene: 6. Looked up from germline, CDR1 is LNHDA and CDR2 is SQIVND (reference sequence). The CDR3 runs 15 residues.

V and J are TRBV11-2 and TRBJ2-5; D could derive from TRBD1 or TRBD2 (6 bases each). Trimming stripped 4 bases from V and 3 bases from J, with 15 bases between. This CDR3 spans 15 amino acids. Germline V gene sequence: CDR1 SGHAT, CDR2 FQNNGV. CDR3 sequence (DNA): TGTGCCAGCAGCTCCCCCCCGGGGGCTAAAGAGACCCAGTACTTC. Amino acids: CASSSPPGAKETQYF. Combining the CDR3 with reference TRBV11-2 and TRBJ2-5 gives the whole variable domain EAGVAQSPRYKIIEKRQSVAFWCNPISGHATLYWYQQILGQGPKLLIQFQNNGVVDDSQLPKDRFSAERLKGVDSTLKIQPAKLEDSAVYLCASSSPPGAKETQYFGPGTRLLVL.

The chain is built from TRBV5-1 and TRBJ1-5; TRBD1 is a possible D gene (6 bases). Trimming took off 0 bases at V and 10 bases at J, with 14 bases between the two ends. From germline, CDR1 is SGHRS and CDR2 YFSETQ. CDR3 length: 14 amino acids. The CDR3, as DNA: TGCGCCAGCAGCTTGGTGGGGGCGCCAGGTCCCCAGCATTTT. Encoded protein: CASSLVGAPGPQHF.

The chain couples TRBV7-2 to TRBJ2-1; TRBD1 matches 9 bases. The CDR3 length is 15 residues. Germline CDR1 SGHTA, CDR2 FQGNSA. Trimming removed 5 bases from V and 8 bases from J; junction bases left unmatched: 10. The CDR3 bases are TGTGCCAGCAGCCTTTCAGGACAGGGGTTAGATGAGCAGTTCTTC. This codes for CASSLSGQGLDEQFF.

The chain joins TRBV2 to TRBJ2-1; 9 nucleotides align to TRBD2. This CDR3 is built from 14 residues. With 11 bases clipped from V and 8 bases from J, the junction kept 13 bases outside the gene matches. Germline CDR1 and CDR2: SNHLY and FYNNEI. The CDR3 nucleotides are TGTGCCTGTGACCCGGGACTAGCTGCCGATGAGCAGTTCTTC. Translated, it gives CACDPGLAADEQFF.

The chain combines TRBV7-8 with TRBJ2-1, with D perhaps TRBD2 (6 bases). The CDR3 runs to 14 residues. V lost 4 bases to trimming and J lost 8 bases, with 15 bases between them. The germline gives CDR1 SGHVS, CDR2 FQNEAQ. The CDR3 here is CASSSRLVSDEQFF. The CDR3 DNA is TGTGCCAGCAGCTCCCGACTAGTTTCTGATGAGCAGTTCTTC.

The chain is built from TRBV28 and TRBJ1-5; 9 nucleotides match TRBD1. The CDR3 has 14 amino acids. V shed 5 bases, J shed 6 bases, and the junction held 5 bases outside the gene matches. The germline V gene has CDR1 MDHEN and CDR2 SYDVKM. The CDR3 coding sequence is TGTGCCAGCAGTCTACAGGGGGCGGGTCAGCCCCAGCATTTT. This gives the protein CASSLQGAGQPQHF.

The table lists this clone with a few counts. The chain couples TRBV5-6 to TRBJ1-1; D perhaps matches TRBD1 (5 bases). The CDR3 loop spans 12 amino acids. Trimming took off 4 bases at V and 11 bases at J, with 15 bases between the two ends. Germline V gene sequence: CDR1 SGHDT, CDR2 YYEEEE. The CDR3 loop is CASSPFGGKAFF. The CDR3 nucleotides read TGTGCCAGCAGCCCCTTTGGGGGGAAGGCTTTCTTT.

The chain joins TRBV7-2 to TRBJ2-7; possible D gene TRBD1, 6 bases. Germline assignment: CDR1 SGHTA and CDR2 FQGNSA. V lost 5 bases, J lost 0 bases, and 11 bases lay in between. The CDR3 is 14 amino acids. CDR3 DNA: TGTGCCAGCAGCGTTGAGGGGGTCTCCTACGAGCAGTACTTC. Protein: CASSVEGVSYEQYF. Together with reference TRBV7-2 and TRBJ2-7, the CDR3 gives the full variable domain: GAGVSQSPSNKVTEKGKDVELRCDPISGHTALYWYRQSLGQGLEFLIYFQGNSAPDKSGLPSDRFSAERTGGSVSTLTIQRTQQEDSAVYLCASSVEGVSYEQYFGPGTRLTVT.

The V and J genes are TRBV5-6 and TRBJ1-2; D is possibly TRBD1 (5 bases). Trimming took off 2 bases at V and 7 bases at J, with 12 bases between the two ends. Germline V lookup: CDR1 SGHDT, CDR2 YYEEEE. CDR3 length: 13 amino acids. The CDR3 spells CASSFTQGGGYTF. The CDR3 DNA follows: TGTGCCAGCAGCTTTACGCAGGGAGGTGGCTACACCTTC.

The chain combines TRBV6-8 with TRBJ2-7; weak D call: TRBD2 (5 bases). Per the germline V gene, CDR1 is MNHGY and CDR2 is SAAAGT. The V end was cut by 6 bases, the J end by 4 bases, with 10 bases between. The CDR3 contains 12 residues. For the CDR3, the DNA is TGTGCCAGCAGCCAACTAGTTTACGAGCAGTACTTC. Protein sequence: CASSQLVYEQYF.

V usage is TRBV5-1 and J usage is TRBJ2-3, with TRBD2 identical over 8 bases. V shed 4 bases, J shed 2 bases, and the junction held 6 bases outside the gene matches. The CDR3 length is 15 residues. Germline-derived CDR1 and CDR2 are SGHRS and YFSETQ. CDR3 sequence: CASSLSGEPTDTQYF. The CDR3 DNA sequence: TGCGCCAGCAGCCTTAGCGGGGAGCCCACAGATACGCAGTATTTT. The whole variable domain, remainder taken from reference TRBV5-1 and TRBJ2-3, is KAGVTQTPRYLIKTRGQQVTLSCSPISGHRSVSWYQQTPGQGLQFLFEYFSETQRNKGNFPGRFSGRQFSNSRSEMNVSTLELGDSALYLCASSLSGEPTDTQYFGPGTRLTVL.

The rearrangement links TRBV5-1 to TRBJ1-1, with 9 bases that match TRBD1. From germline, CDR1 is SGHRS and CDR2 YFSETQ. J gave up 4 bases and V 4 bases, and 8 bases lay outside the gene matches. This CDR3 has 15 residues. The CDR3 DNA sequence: TGCGCCAGCAGCCTGGGGACAGGGAGAGTCACTGAAGCTTTCTTT. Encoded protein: CASSLGTGRVTEAFF.

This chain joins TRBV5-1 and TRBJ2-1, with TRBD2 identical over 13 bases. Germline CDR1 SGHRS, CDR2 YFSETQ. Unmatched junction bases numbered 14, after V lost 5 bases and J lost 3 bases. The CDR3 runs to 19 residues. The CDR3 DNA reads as TGCGCCAGCAGACGTGAGATGGGACTAGCGGGGAAGGGCTACAATGAGCAGTTCTTC. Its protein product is CASRREMGLAGKGYNEQFF. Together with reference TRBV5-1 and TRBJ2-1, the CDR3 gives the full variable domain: KAGVTQTPRYLIKTRGQQVTLSCSPISGHRSVSWYQQTPGQGLQFLFEYFSETQRNKGNFPGRFSGRQFSNSRSEMNVSTLELGDSALYLCASRREMGLAGKGYNEQFFGPGTRLTVL.

CDR3 DNA sequence: TGTGCCAGCAGTTTAAGTGACCCCGCGAACAAAAACATTCAGTACTTC. It codes for CASSLSDPANKNIQYF. The chain employs TRBV27 and TRBJ2-4; D call uncertain. Germline V gene lookup returns CDR1 MNHEY and CDR2 SMNVEV (reference sequence). The CDR3 runs to 16 residues. V lost 2 bases, J lost 3 bases, and 14 bases lay in between.

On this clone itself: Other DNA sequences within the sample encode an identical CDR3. The CDR3 is CASSIVLDRGAETQYF. For the CDR3, the DNA is TGTGCCAGTAGTATAGTCCTCGACAGGGGTGCCGAGACCCAGTACTTC. The chain joins TRBV19 to TRBJ2-5; 8 bases are shared with TRBD1. V lost 1 base and J lost 5; bases outside the gene matches: 9. This CDR3 has 16 amino acids. The V gene's germline CDR1 is LNHDA and CDR2 SQIVND (reference sequence).